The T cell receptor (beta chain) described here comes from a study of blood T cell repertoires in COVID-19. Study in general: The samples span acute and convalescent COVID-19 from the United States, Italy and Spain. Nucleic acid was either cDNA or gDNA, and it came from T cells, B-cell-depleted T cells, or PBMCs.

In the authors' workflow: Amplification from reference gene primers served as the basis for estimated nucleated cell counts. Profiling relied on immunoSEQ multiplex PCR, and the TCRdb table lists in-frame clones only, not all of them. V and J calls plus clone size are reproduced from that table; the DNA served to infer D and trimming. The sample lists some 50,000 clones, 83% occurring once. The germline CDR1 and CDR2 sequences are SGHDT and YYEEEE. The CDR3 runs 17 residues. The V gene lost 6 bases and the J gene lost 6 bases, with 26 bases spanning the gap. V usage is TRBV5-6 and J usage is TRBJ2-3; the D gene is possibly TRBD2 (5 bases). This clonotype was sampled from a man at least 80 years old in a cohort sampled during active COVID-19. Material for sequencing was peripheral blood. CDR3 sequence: CASIRKDGLLKRDTQYF. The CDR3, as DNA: TGTGCCAGCATCCGGAAGGACGGACTCCTTAAGAGGGATACGCAGTATTTT.